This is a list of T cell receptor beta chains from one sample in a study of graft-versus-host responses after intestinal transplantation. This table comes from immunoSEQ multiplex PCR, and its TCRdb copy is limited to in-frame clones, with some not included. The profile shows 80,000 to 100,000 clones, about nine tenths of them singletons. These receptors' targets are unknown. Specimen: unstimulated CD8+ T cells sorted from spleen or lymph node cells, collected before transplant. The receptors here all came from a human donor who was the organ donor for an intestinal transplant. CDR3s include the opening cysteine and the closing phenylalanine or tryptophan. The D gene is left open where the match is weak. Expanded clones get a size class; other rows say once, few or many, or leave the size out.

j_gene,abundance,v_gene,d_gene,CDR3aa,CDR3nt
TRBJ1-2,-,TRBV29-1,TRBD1,CSVFFPFTGGYYGYTF,TGCAGCGTTTTTTTCCCTTTTACAGGGGGCTACTATGGCTACACCTTC
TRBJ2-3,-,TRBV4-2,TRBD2,CASSPGLADTDTQYF,TGTGCCAGCAGCCCGGGACTAGCGGACACAGATACGCAGTATTTT
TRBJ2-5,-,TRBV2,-,CASSELPGEETQYF,TGTGCCAGCAGTGAATTGCCAGGGGAAGAGACCCAGTACTTC
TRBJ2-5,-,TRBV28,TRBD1,CASSLYLGSGGQETQYF,TGTGCCAGCAGTTTATACCTCGGTTCAGGGGGCCAAGAGACCCAGTACTTC
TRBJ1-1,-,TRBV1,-,CTSSQNFRVLRNTEAFF,TGCACCAGCAGCCAAAACTTCAGGGTACTTCGGAACACTGAAGCTTTCTTT
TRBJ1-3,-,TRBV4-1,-,CASSHPHKGQARDGNTIYF,TGCGCCAGCAGCCACCCCCACAAGGGACAAGCTCGCGATGGAAACACCATATATTTT
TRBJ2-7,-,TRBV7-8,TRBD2,CASSSTPSGSYEQYF,TGTGCCAGCAGCTCCACTCCTAGCGGGAGCTACGAGCAGTACTTC
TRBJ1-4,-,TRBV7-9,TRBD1,CASSKTGTGANEKLFF,TGTGCCAGCAGTAAGACCGGGACAGGGGCTAATGAAAAACTGTTTTTT
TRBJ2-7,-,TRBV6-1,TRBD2,CASKWRERDEQYF,TGTGCCAGCAAGTGGCGGGAGAGGGACGAGCAGTACTTC
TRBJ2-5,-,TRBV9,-,CASSVSGGAGETQYF,TGTGCCAGCAGCGTAAGTGGGGGGGCAGGAGAGACCCAGTACTTC
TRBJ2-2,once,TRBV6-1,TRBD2,CASNAGEVGELFF,TGTGCCAGCAATGCGGGGGAGGTCGGGGAGCTGTTTTTT
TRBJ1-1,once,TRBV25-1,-,CASSGAGIRWTEAFF,TGTGCCAGCAGTGGTGCAGGGATTCGGTGGACTGAAGCTTTCTTT
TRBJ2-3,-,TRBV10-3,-,CAIRVRRYTDTQYF,TGTGCCATCAGGGTTAGGCGGTACACAGATACGCAGTATTTT
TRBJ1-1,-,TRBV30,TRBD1,CAWSSGTESLGTEAFF,TGTGCCTGGAGTTCTGGGACAGAGAGCTTGGGGACTGAAGCTTTCTTT
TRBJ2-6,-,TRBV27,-,CASSLMASGANVLTF,TGTGCCAGCAGTTTAATGGCCTCTGGGGCCAACGTCCTGACTTTC
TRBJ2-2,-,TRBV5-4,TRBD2,CASSLGTSRSGELFF,TGTGCCAGCAGCCTAGGGACTAGTAGGTCCGGGGAGCTGTTTTTT
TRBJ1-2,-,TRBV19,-,CASLNRDFWYGYTF,TGTGCCAGTCTTAACAGGGATTTTTGGTATGGCTACACCTTC
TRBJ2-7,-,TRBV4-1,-,CASSQSTRYEQYF,TGCGCCAGCAGCCAATCTACCCGCTACGAGCAGTACTTC
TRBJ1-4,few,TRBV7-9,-,CASSLRDNEKLFF,TGTGCCAGCAGCTTACGAGATAATGAAAAACTGTTTTTT
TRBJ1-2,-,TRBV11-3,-,CASSLAAVGYGYTF,TGTGCCAGCAGCTTAGCGGCGGTGGGCTATGGCTACACCTTC
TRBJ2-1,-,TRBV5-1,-,CASSLIGRRMTDEQFF,TGCGCCAGCAGCTTGATTGGGCGCAGGATGACCGATGAGCAGTTCTTC
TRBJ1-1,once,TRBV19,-,CASSIGRTGNTEAFF,TGTGCCAGTAGTATTGGTAGGACGGGAAACACTGAAGCTTTCTTT
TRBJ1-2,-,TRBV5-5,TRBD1,CASSVYTTGFNYGYTF,TGTGCCAGCAGCGTATACACGACAGGGTTCAACTATGGCTACACCTTC